There are many counts of the clone carrying this TCR beta chain. This entry belongs to a study of beta chain features in type 1 diabetes. Deletions cut 6 bases from V and 8 bases from J, with 7 bases between. This CDR3 has 10 residues. Looked up from germline, CDR1 is SNHLY and CDR2 is FYNNEI. What was sequenced were expressed TCRB transcripts, since all of the isolated RNA had been reverse transcribed. Sequenced by immunoSEQ multiplex PCR; TCRdb stores in-frame clones only, minus some. The table has under 350,000 clones, approximately 8.1% seen once. The specimen was central memory CD4+ T cells from blood. The chain couples TRBV2 to TRBJ1-1; D is unclear. The receptor comes from a woman between 18 and 29 years old in good health. The CDR3 nucleotides are TGTGCCAGCAGCGGCAGAGAAGCTTTCTTT. Protein product: CASSGREAFF. The full variable domain, completed using reference TRBV2 and TRBJ1-1, is EPEVTQTPSHQVTQMGQEVILRCVPISNHLYFYWYRQILGQKVEFLVSFYNNEISEKSEIFDDQFSVERPDGSNFTLKIRSTKLEDSAMYFCASSGREAFFGQGTRLTVV.